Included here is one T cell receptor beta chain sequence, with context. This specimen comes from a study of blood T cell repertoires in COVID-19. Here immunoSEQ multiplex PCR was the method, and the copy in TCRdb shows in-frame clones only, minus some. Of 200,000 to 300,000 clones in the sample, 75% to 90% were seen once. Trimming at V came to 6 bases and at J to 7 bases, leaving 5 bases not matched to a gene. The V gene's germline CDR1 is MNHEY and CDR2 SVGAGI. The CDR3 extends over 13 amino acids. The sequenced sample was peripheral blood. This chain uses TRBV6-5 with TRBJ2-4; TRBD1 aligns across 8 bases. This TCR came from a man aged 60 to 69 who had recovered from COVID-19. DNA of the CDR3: TGTGCCAGCAGACCTCGACAGGGGAACATTCAGTACTTC. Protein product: CASRPRQGNIQYF.